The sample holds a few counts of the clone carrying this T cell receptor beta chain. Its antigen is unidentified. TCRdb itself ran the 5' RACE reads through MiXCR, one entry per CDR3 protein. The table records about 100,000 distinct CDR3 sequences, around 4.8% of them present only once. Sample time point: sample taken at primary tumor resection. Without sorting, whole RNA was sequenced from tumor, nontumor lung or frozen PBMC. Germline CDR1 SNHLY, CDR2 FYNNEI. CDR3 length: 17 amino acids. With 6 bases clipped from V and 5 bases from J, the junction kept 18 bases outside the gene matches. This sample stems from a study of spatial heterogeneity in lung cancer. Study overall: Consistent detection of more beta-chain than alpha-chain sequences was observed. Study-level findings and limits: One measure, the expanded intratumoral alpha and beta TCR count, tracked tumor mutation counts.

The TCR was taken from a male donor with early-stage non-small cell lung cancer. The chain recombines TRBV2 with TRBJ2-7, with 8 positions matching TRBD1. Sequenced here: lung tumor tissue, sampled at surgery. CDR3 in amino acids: CASRRRRTGQILHEQYF. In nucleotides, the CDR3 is TGTGCCAGCAGAAGGAGGCGGACAGGGCAGATTCTCCACGAGCAGTACTTC.